These 26 T cell receptor beta chains share one sample of origin, sequenced in a study of blood T cell repertoires in COVID-19. Sequencing was performed with immunoSEQ multiplex PCR; in TCRdb, only in-frame clones are kept and a portion is missing. The repertoire holds about 280,000 clones, with 87% as singletons. The sample consisted of peripheral blood. These receptor sequences come from a woman aged 45 to 65 who had recovered from COVID-19.

This sequence joins TRBV19 and TRBJ1-5; D is ambiguous. The CDR3 totals 13 residues. Trimming took off 3 bases at V and 5 bases at J, with 8 bases between the two ends. Germline-derived CDR1 and CDR2 are LNHDA and SQIVND (reference sequence). DNA for the CDR3: TGTGCCAGTAGTATGGACTGGGATCAGCCCCAGCATTTT. Its translation is CASSMDWDQPQHF.

This clone was picked up a small number of times. The V and J genes are TRBV11-2 and TRBJ1-2; D is uncertain. This CDR3 comprises 14 residues. Trimming took 2 bases from V and 2 from J, leaving 9 bases between them. CDR1 SGHAT and CDR2 FQNNGV come from the germline V gene. For the CDR3, the DNA is TGTGCCAGCAGCTTATCCCCGGGAAACTATGGCTACACCTTC. This gives the protein CASSLSPGNYGYTF. Filled out from reference TRBV11-2 and TRBJ1-2, the complete variable domain reads EAGVAQSPRYKIIEKRQSVAFWCNPISGHATLYWYQQILGQGPKLLIQFQNNGVVDDSQLPKDRFSAERLKGVDSTLKIQPAKLEDSAVYLCASSLSPGNYGYTFGSGTRLTVV.

This clone appeared once. The chain has TRBV10-3 and TRBJ2-7; D possibly corresponds to TRBD2 (5 bases). The V end was cut by 0 bases, the J end by 1 base, with 22 bases between. The germline V gene has CDR1 ENHRY and CDR2 SYGVKD. CDR3 length: 19 amino acids. CDR3 protein: CAISESRREGRHLSYEQYF. In DNA form, the CDR3 reads TGTGCCATCAGTGAGTCGAGGCGTGAGGGCAGGCACCTATCCTACGAGCAGTACTTC.

The rearrangement links TRBV7-9 to TRBJ1-4; no clear D gene. Germline V gene sequence: CDR1 SEHNR, CDR2 FQNEAQ (reference sequence). Trimming stripped 1 base from V and 3 bases from J, with 9 bases between. This CDR3 has 15 residues. The DNA of the CDR3 is TGTGCCAGCAGCTTAGAAGCGAGACCTAATGAAAAACTGTTTTTT. This gives the protein CASSLEARPNEKLFF.

This clone has a single count. The V call is TRBV19, the J call TRBJ1-3; TRBD1 is a possible D gene (5 bases). In germline, CDR1 is LNHDA, CDR2 SQIVND (reference sequence). V was cut by 6 bases and J by 0 bases, with 6 bases left in between. CDR3 length: 13 amino acids. Written as DNA, the CDR3 is TGTGCCAGTAGACAGGTCTCTGGAAACACCATATATTTT. Translated: CASRQVSGNTIYF.

This chain uses TRBV19 with TRBJ1-2, with 7 bases matching TRBD1. The ends lost 7 bases at V and 5 bases at J; junction bases unmatched: 13. The CDR3 sequence is 15 residues long. Looked up from germline, CDR1 is LNHDA and CDR2 is SQIVND (reference sequence). CDR3 sequence (DNA): TGTGCCAGTATCGGGAGGGGGCCCGATAGGTATGGCTACACCTTC. It specifies CASIGRGPDRYGYTF.

V is TRBV7-2 and J is TRBJ2-6; D is ambiguous. The CDR3 sequence is 14 residues long. The V gene's germline CDR1 is SGHTA and CDR2 FQGNSA. V lost 7 bases to trimming and J lost 0 bases, with 7 bases between them. This chain's CDR3 is CASTLSSGANVLTF. CDR3 sequence (DNA): TGTGCCAGCACCCTGAGCTCTGGGGCCAACGTCCTGACTTTC.

This clone was counted a few times. Other DNA sequences from this sample encode an identical CDR3 as well. For the CDR3, the DNA is TGTGCCAGCAGCGTAGGGGGAGTGGGCACTGAAGCTTTCTTT. Amino acid sequence: CASSVGGVGTEAFF. V is TRBV9 and J is TRBJ1-1; D uncertain. V lost 0 bases to trimming and J lost 4 bases, with 10 bases between them. Germline V lookup: CDR1 SGDLS, CDR2 YYNGEE. This CDR3 comprises 14 residues.

The chain employs TRBV7-2 and TRBJ2-7; TRBD1 matches at 9 bases. Germline assignment: CDR1 SGHTA and CDR2 FQGNSA. The CDR3 runs 15 residues. The V and J ends lost 5 bases and 6 bases, in that order; junction bases with no gene match: 11. CDR3 in DNA: TGTGCCAGCAGCCTCCGGACAGGGGTGAGAAGCGAGCAGTACTTC. Translation gives CASSLRTGVRSEQYF.

This clone has a single count. The V call is TRBV10-3, the J call TRBJ2-7; TRBD1 matches 10 bases. Losses at the gene ends were 5 bases for V and 0 bases for J; bases not matched to a gene: 4. Germline CDR1 and CDR2: ENHRY and SYGVKD. The CDR3 totals 15 residues. This CDR3 is CAISSGDRGSYEQYF. In DNA form, the CDR3 reads TGTGCCATCAGTTCGGGGGACAGGGGCTCCTACGAGCAGTACTTC.

CDR3 nucleotide sequence: TGTGCCAGCAGTTTCTTGGGAGCGGGAGAGGGCAAAAACATTCAGTACTTC. Protein: CASSFLGAGEGKNIQYF. The V gene is TRBV28, the J gene TRBJ2-4, with 8 positions matching TRBD2. CDR1 and CDR2 from the germline V gene are MDHEN and SYDVKM. V lost 3 bases to trimming and J lost 3 bases; unmatched junction nucleotides: 10. There are 17 residues in the CDR3.

V usage is TRBV3-1 (or the pseudogene TRBV3-2) and J usage is TRBJ1-2; a weak D match, TRBD1 (5 bases). The CDR3 is 17 residues long. Germline V CDR1 and CDR2: LGHDT, YNNKEL (reference sequence). V was cut by 2 bases and J by 8 bases, with 24 bases left in between. The CDR3 region is CASSQHVRGRQAYGYTF. CDR3 in DNA: TGTGCCAGCAGCCAACATGTAAGGGGCAGGCAAGCCTACGGCTACACCTTC.

This chain links TRBV28 with TRBJ1-2, with D possibly TRBD1 on 5 matching bases. Germline V gene data show CDR1 as MDHEN and CDR2 as SYDVKM. V lost 1 base and J 5 bases, leaving 14 bases between the germline ends. The CDR3 is 15 residues long. This chain's CDR3 is CASSLLVGDLYGYTF. In DNA form, the CDR3 reads TGTGCCAGCAGTTTATTAGTAGGGGACTTATATGGCTACACCTTC.

The V call is TRBV4-1, the J call TRBJ2-1, with 7 bases identical to TRBD2. The CDR3 is made up of 16 amino acids. Germline loops: CDR1 MGHRA, CDR2 YSYEKL. V dropped 0 bases and J dropped 4; count of bases not matched to a gene: 6. CDR3 DNA sequence: TGCGCCAGCAGCCAAGACGCGGGGGTAATTTACAATGAGCAGTTCTTC. Encoded protein: CASSQDAGVIYNEQFF.

Here the CDR3 DNA reads TGTGCCAGCAGCCCCAGCCCGGGGGGTATTCTTGGCTACACCTTC. Encoded protein: CASSPSPGGILGYTF. The rearrangement uses TRBV9 and TRBJ1-2; perhaps TRBD1 as D (5 bases). The germline V gene has CDR1 SGDLS and CDR2 YYNGEE. This CDR3 has 15 residues. Deletions cut 4 bases from V and 7 bases from J, with 20 bases between.

This chain connects TRBV5-1 to TRBJ1-4, with D uncertain. Trimming took off 0 bases at V and 0 bases at J, with 6 bases between the two ends. Germline-derived CDR1 and CDR2 are SGHRS and YFSETQ. There are 15 residues in the CDR3. The CDR3, as DNA: TGCGCCAGCAGCTTGGCTAGAACAACTAATGAAAAACTGTTTTTT. Translating gives CASSLARTTNEKLFF.

This chain connects TRBV2 to TRBJ1-1; D is undetermined. Germline assignment: CDR1 SNHLY and CDR2 FYNNEI. Trimming pared 7 bases from V and 0 bases from J, leaving 15 bases between. This CDR3 contains 15 residues. The CDR3 loop reads CASIHEAGMNTEAFF. The CDR3, as DNA: TGTGCCAGCATCCACGAGGCGGGCATGAACACTGAAGCTTTCTTT.

V usage is TRBV7-2 and J usage is TRBJ1-2, with D possibly TRBD1 on 6 matching bases. Germline V gene sequence: CDR1 SGHTA, CDR2 FQGNSA. Between the trimmed V and J ends, which lost 5 bases and 8 bases, there was a span of 30 bases. The CDR3 consists of 18 residues. The CDR3 DNA is TGTGCCAGCAGCCCGACAGGTACCTACCTCGAAGTTGGGGGAGGCTACACCTTC. Amino acid sequence: CASSPTGTYLEVGGGYTF.

This rearrangement joins TRBV28 to TRBJ1-2; 8 bases agree with TRBD1. This CDR3 has 13 amino acids. CDR1 and CDR2 from the germline V gene are MDHEN and SYDVKM. J lost 0 bases, V lost 8 bases, and 2 bases had no gene match. CDR3 bases: TGTGCCAGCGCGGACAGGGCTAACTATGGCTACACCTTC. This codes for CASADRANYGYTF.

V usage is TRBV4-2 and J usage is TRBJ1-1, with D maybe TRBD1 (5 bases). Trimming took off 0 bases at V and 10 bases at J, with 12 bases between the two ends. CDR1 is LGHNA and CDR2 is YNFKEQ in the germline V gene. The CDR3 loop spans 13 amino acids. This CDR3 is CASSQDLSRAAFF. CDR3 nucleotides: TGTGCCAGCAGCCAAGATCTTAGCAGGGCAGCTTTCTTT.

There are a few counts of this clone. The rearrangement uses TRBV7-2 and TRBJ2-7; no clear D gene. The length of the CDR3 is 13 residues. CDR1 and CDR2 from the germline V gene are SGHTA and FQGNSA. Deletions cut 0 bases from V and 3 bases from J, with 6 bases between. CDR3 amino acids: CASSLAIDYEQYF. The CDR3 nucleotides are TGTGCCAGCAGCTTAGCGATAGACTACGAGCAGTACTTC.

V and J are TRBV5-1 and TRBJ2-5, with D perhaps TRBD2 (6 bases). CDR1 is SGHRS, CDR2 YFSETQ, per germline. The CDR3 is 14 amino acids. The V end was cut by 1 base, the J end by 1 base, with 8 bases between. CDR3 in amino acids: CASSLTTSQETQYF. CDR3 sequence (DNA): TGCGCCAGCAGCTTGACGACTAGCCAAGAGACCCAGTACTTC.

CDR3 region: CASSSDGYTF. Here the CDR3 DNA reads TGTGCCAGCAGCTCGGATGGCTACACCTTC. The V call is TRBV6-2 or TRBV6-3, the J call TRBJ1-2; D remains unclear. The V end was cut by 6 bases, the J end by 6 bases, with 5 bases between. This CDR3 is built from 10 residues. The germline V gene encodes CDR1 MNHEY and CDR2 SVGEGT.

V gene TRBV6-2 or TRBV6-3 combines with J gene TRBJ2-3, with 9 bases identical to TRBD1. Germline lookup yields CDR1 MNHEY and CDR2 SVGEGT. The junction had 10 bases not matched to a gene; V was cut back by 2 bases and J by 1 base. The CDR3 is 18 residues long. The CDR3 coding sequence is TGTGCCAGCAGTTACGGGCCCCGGACAGGGGACGGCACAGATACGCAGTATTTT. Translated: CASSYGPRTGDGTDTQYF.

V is TRBV15 and J is TRBJ1-1; D perhaps matches TRBD1 (6 bases). V lost 0 bases and J 5 bases, leaving 13 bases between the germline ends. This CDR3 is 15 amino acids long. Germline V gives CDR1 LNHNV, CDR2 YYDKDF (reference sequence). In DNA form, the CDR3 reads TGTGCCACCAGCAGAGATAACAGGGCGTGGACTGAAGCTTTCTTT. It specifies CATSRDNRAWTEAFF.

The chain is built from TRBV4-2 and TRBJ2-1; possible D gene TRBD1, 6 bases. Per the germline V gene, CDR1 is LGHNA and CDR2 is YNFKEQ. V was clipped by 0 bases and J by 11 bases, with 11 bases between them. The CDR3 has 13 amino acids. CDR3 coding DNA: TGTGCCAGCAGCCAAGACCTTGGACAGCAGCAGTTCTTC. Translating it yields CASSQDLGQQQFF.